Shown below are 24 T cell receptor beta chains from a single sample sequenced in a study of OX40 agonist ivuxolimab in advanced cancers. Sequencing used immunoSEQ multiplex PCR; TCRdb keeps in-frame clones, though not all of them. Of 90,000 to 120,000 clones in the sample, around 93% were seen once. Sequenced here: CD4+ or CD8+ T cells sorted from blood, sampled in a trial of the OX40 agonist ivuxolimab. Source of these receptors: an adult with an advanced solid tumor such as melanoma, head and neck, liver or kidney cancer.

V and J are TRBV7-9 and TRBJ2-2, with D hard to call. Germline values: CDR1 SEHNR, CDR2 FQNEAQ (reference sequence). Trimming left V 6 bases short and J 3 bases short, with 11 bases between. The CDR3 contains 14 residues. CDR3 amino acids: CASSPSGYTGELFF. For the CDR3, the DNA is TGTGCCAGCAGTCCTTCCGGCTACACCGGGGAGCTGTTTTTT. The full variable domain, rest sourced from reference TRBV7-9 and TRBJ2-2, is DTGVSQNPRHKITKRGQNVTFRCDPISEHNRLYWYRQTLGQGPEFLTYFQNEAQLEKSRLLSDRFSAERPKGSFSTLEIQRTEQGDSAMYLCASSPSGYTGELFFGEGSRLTVL.

This clone was seen only once. This specimen includes other DNA sequences encoding the same CDR3. This chain links TRBV7-3 with TRBJ2-6; D gene unclear. The germline V gene encodes CDR1 SGHTA and CDR2 FQGTGA. This CDR3 region has 15 residues. V lost 3 bases, J lost 2 bases, and 8 bases lay in between. The CDR3 sequence: CASSFPSTGANVLTF. The CDR3 DNA follows: TGTGCCAGCAGCTTTCCGTCAACTGGGGCCAACGTCCTGACTTTC.

The chain is built from TRBV9 and TRBJ2-1; 9 nucleotides match TRBD2. The germline V gene has CDR1 SGDLS and CDR2 YYNGEE. The CDR3 is 15 amino acids. Unmatched junction bases numbered 7, after V lost 0 bases and J lost 9 bases. The CDR3 sequence: CASSVELAGDSEQFF. The CDR3 DNA sequence: TGTGCCAGCAGCGTAGAATTAGCGGGAGACAGTGAGCAGTTCTTC.

CDR3 residues: CASSPMQGPYEQYF. The CDR3 coding sequence is TGTGCCAGCTCACCAATGCAGGGTCCCTACGAGCAGTACTTC. This chain links TRBV18 with TRBJ2-7; tentatively, D is TRBD1 (5 bases). There are 14 residues in the CDR3. Germline loops: CDR1 KGHSH, CDR2 LQKENI. Trimming cost V 2 bases and J 2 bases, with 10 bases left between them.

The chain couples TRBV21-1 to TRBJ2-1; the table's D call, TRBD2, was not checked against the DNA. TRBV21-1 is marked as a pseudogene. This CDR3 spans 17 amino acids. The CDR3: CASSTPLAGALANEQFF. CDR3 nucleotides: TGTGCCAGCAGCACCCCACTAGCGGGAGCGTTGGCCAATGAGCAGTTCTTC.

V usage is TRBV7-8 and J usage is TRBJ2-7; D perhaps matches TRBD1 (5 bases). This CDR3 is built from 15 residues. V was shortened by 5 bases and J by 6 bases, with 20 bases between the two germline ends. CDR1 and CDR2 (germline): SGHVS, FQNEAQ. The CDR3 coding sequence is TGTGCCAGCAGCCACCCCACGGGCCAGGGTGGCGAGCAGTACTTC. Translating gives CASSHPTGQGGEQYF.

The genes are TRBV2 and TRBJ2-7; no clear D. Trimming took 3 bases from V and 4 from J, leaving 7 bases between them. This CDR3 is built from 12 residues. Germline loops: CDR1 SNHLY, CDR2 FYNNEI. In DNA, the CDR3 is TGTGCCAGCAGTGATCGGGTTTACGAGCAGTACTTC. It specifies CASSDRVYEQYF.

This sequence joins TRBV7-2 and TRBJ1-1, with 7 positions matching TRBD1. V gave up 5 bases and J gave up 3 bases; unmatched junction bases: 9. This CDR3 is 15 amino acids long. Looked up from germline, CDR1 is SGHTA and CDR2 is FQGNSA. As DNA, the CDR3 is TGTGCCAGCAGCAAAGTCTGGGGACAGTACACTGAAGCTTTCTTT. It translates to CASSKVWGQYTEAFF. The full variable domain, completed using reference TRBV7-2 and TRBJ1-1, is GAGVSQSPSNKVTEKGKDVELRCDPISGHTALYWYRQSLGQGLEFLIYFQGNSAPDKSGLPSDRFSAERTGGSVSTLTIQRTQQEDSAVYLCASSKVWGQYTEAFFGQGTRLTVV.

This chain uses TRBV21-1 with TRBJ2-3; the tabulated D call, TRBD2, remains unverified against the DNA. TRBV21-1 corresponds to a pseudogene. This CDR3 region has 15 residues. CDR3 nucleotides: TGTGCCAGCAGCGAGCGGGGACTAAGCACAGATACGCAGTATTTT. It is translated as CASSERGLSTDTQYF.

This clone was found once. V gene TRBV10-3 combines with J gene TRBJ2-7, with D perhaps matching TRBD1 (5 bases). This CDR3 has 11 amino acids. CDR1 is ENHRY and CDR2 is SYGVKD in the germline V gene. V was pared by 10 bases and J by 3 bases, with 10 bases between. CDR3 protein: CATLQGYEQYF. The CDR3 coding sequence is TGTGCCACCCTTCAGGGCTACGAGCAGTACTTC.

V gene TRBV25-1 combines with J gene TRBJ2-7; a weak D match, TRBD1 (6 bases). Germline V CDR1 and CDR2: MGHDK, SYGVNS. Deletions cut 8 bases from V and 4 bases from J, with 21 bases between. The CDR3 runs to 15 residues. CDR3 amino acids: CASAGVGGLGYEQYF. The CDR3 coding sequence is TGTGCCAGCGCAGGGGTAGGAGGCCTCGGGTACGAGCAGTACTTC.

In its sample, this clone was seen once. The chain joins TRBV28 to TRBJ1-5; 9 nucleotides align to TRBD1. Unmatched junction bases numbered 13, after V lost 5 bases and J lost 11 bases. The CDR3 sequence is 15 residues long. Germline V gene data show CDR1 as MDHEN and CDR2 as SYDVKM. The CDR3: CASSPYGTGSSSQHF. CDR3 bases: TGTGCCAGCAGTCCTTACGGGACAGGGTCTTCCTCCCAGCATTTT.

The rearrangement links TRBV27 to TRBJ2-7; D is unclear. V lost 5 bases to trimming and J lost 6 bases, with 8 bases between them. This CDR3 is built from 11 residues. Germline V lookup: CDR1 MNHEY, CDR2 SMNVEV (reference sequence). CDR3 coding DNA: TGTGCCAGCAGTATCAATGGCGAGCAGTACTTC. Its protein product is CASSINGEQYF.

Only a few counts were recorded for this clone. The chain combines TRBV5-1 with TRBJ1-2, with TRBD1 matching over 7 bases. This CDR3 has 15 residues. Unmatched junction bases numbered 10, after V lost 4 bases and J lost 4 bases. From germline, CDR1 is SGHRS and CDR2 YFSETQ. As DNA, the CDR3 is TGCGCCAGCAGCCCCCACGGCGGACAGGCCTATGGCTACACCTTC. Translated: CASSPHGGQAYGYTF. Variable domain in full (rest from reference TRBV5-1 and TRBJ1-2): KAGVTQTPRYLIKTRGQQVTLSCSPISGHRSVSWYQQTPGQGLQFLFEYFSETQRNKGNFPGRFSGRQFSNSRSEMNVSTLELGDSALYLCASSPHGGQAYGYTFGSGTRLTVV.

This rearrangement joins TRBV9 to TRBJ1-1; D unresolved. In germline, CDR1 is SGDLS, CDR2 YYNGEE. Trimming stripped 4 bases from V and 3 bases from J, with 7 bases between. CDR3 length equals 12 residues. CDR3 DNA: TGTGCCAGCAGCCCCGGGTACACTGAAGCTTTCTTT. Its protein is CASSPGYTEAFF.

CDR3 residues: CATSRDAGITTIYF. CDR3 DNA sequence: TGTGCCACCAGCAGAGATGCGGGGATCACCACCATATATTTT. The gene calls are TRBV15 and TRBJ1-3; no clear D gene. The CDR3 length is 14 residues. With 0 bases removed from V and 9 bases from J, the gap between germline ends came to 12 bases. CDR1 and CDR2 (germline): LNHNV, YYDKDF (reference sequence).

The V gene is TRBV7-9, the J gene TRBJ1-1; D is perhaps TRBD1 (6 bases). The CDR3 consists of 14 residues. CDR1 is SEHNR, CDR2 FQNEAQ, per germline (reference sequence). Trimming left V 5 bases short and J 0 bases short, with 10 bases between. The CDR3 region is CASSGRTVNTEAFF. The CDR3 DNA reads TGTGCCAGCAGCGGTCGGACAGTGAACACTGAAGCTTTCTTT.

The chain links TRBV28 to TRBJ2-5, with TRBD1 matching over 10 bases. This CDR3 is built from 15 residues. The J segment lost 5 bases and the V segment lost 0 bases, leaving 3 bases of the junction unmatched. Germline V CDR1 and CDR2: MDHEN, SYDVKM. CDR3 region: CASSLWTGGRETQYF. In DNA form, the CDR3 reads TGTGCCAGCAGTTTATGGACAGGGGGCAGGGAGACCCAGTACTTC.

The CDR3 is CASSTGQGGTGELFF. CDR3 DNA: TGTGCCAGCAGCACGGGACAGGGGGGGACCGGGGAGCTGTTTTTT. The genes are TRBV5-4 and TRBJ2-2, with TRBD1 matching over 11 bases. Germline values: CDR1 SGHNT, CDR2 YYREEE (reference sequence). The ends lost 4 bases at V and 5 bases at J; junction bases unmatched: 4. The CDR3 length is 15 residues.

This sequence joins TRBV6-6 and TRBJ2-5; 11 bases are a match to TRBD2. The V gene's germline CDR1 is MNHNY and CDR2 SVGAGI (reference sequence). There are 15 residues in the CDR3. J was trimmed by 11 bases and V by 5 bases; bases with no gene match: 13. CDR3: CASSAGTSGTREQYF. CDR3 nucleotide sequence: TGTGCCAGCAGTGCCGGGACTAGCGGAACGAGGGAGCAGTACTTC.

The V call is TRBV28, the J call TRBJ2-2; 10 bases align to TRBD2. With 3 bases clipped from V and 1 base from J, the junction kept 11 bases outside the gene matches. Germline V gene lookup returns CDR1 MDHEN and CDR2 SYDVKM. The CDR3 contains 19 residues. CDR3 region: CASSFVPAGGNQNTGELFF. For the CDR3, the DNA is TGTGCCAGCAGTTTTGTACCAGCGGGAGGGAACCAGAACACCGGGGAGCTGTTTTTT.

The V gene is TRBV5-5, the J gene TRBJ2-5; D may match TRBD1 or TRBD2 (7 bases each). With 1 base removed from V and 5 bases from J, the gap between germline ends came to 12 bases. The CDR3 is 14 amino acids. The germline CDR1 and CDR2 sequences are SGHKS and YYEKEE (reference sequence). CDR3 region: CASSLSGGDETQYF. In DNA form, the CDR3 reads TGTGCCAGCAGCTTGTCAGGGGGGGACGAGACCCAGTACTTC.

V usage is TRBV18 and J usage is TRBJ1-1; 8 positions match TRBD1. V dropped 3 bases and J dropped 0; count of bases not matched to a gene: 3. Germline V CDR1 and CDR2: KGHSH, LQKENI. This CDR3 is built from 15 residues. The CDR3 nucleotides read TGTGCCAGCTCACCGCTCAGGGGGCTGAACACTGAAGCTTTCTTT. This codes for CASSPLRGLNTEAFF.

The rearrangement links TRBV27 to TRBJ2-7; 9 bases are shared with TRBD1. The CDR3 runs to 14 residues. J was trimmed by 2 bases and V by 3 bases; bases with no gene match: 2. Germline loops: CDR1 MNHEY, CDR2 SMNVEV (reference sequence). CDR3 sequence (DNA): TGTGCCAGCAGTTTGTACAGGGGGCCCTACGAGCAGTACTTC. It encodes CASSLYRGPYEQYF.